This TCR beta chain appears in the sequencing data of a study of blood T cells in healthy people across ages. The CDR3 sequence is 15 residues long. Germline V gene sequence: CDR1 PRHDT, CDR2 FYEKMQ (reference sequence). V gave up 3 bases and J gave up 10 bases; unmatched junction bases: 9. Through a sample-barcoded 5' primer and a J-beta primer mix, a second PCR was run for about 7 to 12 cycles. Each cDNA molecule carried a tag from a template-switch adaptor that contained 12 random nucleotides. TCRdb reprocessed the 5' RACE reads via MiXCR and lists one record per CDR3 protein. The data hold 1.5 million to 2 million distinct CDR3 sequences, with 28% observed a single time.

The source is a woman aged 30 to 39 in good health. The specimen sequenced was blood. V gene TRBV13 combines with J gene TRBJ2-1, with 10 nucleotides matching TRBD1. The CDR3, as DNA: TGTGCCAGCAGCTTGGGACAGGGGCAAACCTACGAGCAGTTCTTC. It yields the protein CASSLGQGQTYEQFF.